This T cell receptor beta chain was sequenced for a study of beta chain features in type 1 diabetes. Study findings and constraints: Type 1 diabetes patients had TCRB CDR3s that were shorter (moderately but significantly so) in all four CD4+ subsets.

The whole isolated RNA underwent reverse transcription, so sequencing captured expressed TCRB transcripts. The protocol was immunoSEQ multiplex PCR, while the TCRdb copy is restricted to in-frame clones and leaves out a portion. The sample yields hundreds of thousands of clones, roughly a tenth seen once. Turning to this clone: What it binds is not known.

V lost 4 bases and J lost 5, with 14 bases in between. CDR3 length: 13 amino acids. Germline V lookup: CDR1 GTSNPN, CDR2 SVGIG (reference sequence). Only one heparinised blood draw was taken per donor, and its volume averaged about 120 mL. Specimen: naive CD4+ T cells from blood. The clonotype originates from a man younger than 40 with type 1 diabetes. The rearrangement uses TRBV30 and TRBJ1-1; tentatively, D is TRBD1 (6 bases). CDR3 nucleotide sequence: TGTGCCTGGAACAGGGCAACTGGGACTGAAGCTTTCTTT. Translating gives CAWNRATGTEAFF.